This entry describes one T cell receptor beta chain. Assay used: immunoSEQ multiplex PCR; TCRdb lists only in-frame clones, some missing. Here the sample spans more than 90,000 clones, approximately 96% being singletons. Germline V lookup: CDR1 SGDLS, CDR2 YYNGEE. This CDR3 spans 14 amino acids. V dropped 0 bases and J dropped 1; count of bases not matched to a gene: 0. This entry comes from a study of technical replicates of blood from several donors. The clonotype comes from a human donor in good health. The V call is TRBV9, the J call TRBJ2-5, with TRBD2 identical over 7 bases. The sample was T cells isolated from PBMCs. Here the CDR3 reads CASSVAGGQETQYF. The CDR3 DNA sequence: TGTGCCAGCAGCGTAGCGGGGGGCCAAGAGACCCAGTACTTC.